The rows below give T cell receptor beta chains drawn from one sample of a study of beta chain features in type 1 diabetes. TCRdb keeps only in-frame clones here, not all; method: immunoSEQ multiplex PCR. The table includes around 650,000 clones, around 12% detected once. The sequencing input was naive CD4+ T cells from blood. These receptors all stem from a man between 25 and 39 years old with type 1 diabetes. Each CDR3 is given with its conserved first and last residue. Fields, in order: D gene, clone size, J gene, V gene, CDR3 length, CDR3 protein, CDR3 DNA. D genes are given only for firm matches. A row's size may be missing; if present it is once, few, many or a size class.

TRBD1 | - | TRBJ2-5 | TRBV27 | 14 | CASSFSTGGETQYF | TGTGCCAGCAGTTTCTCAACAGGGGGGGAGACCCAGTACTTC
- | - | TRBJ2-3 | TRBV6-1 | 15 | CASSDGGRPPNTQYF | TGTGCCAGCAGTGACGGAGGACGGCCTCCGAATACGCAGTATTTT
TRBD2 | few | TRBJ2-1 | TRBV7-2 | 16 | CASSPAGTSGGNEQFF | TGTGCCAGCAGCCCAGCCGGGACTAGCGGGGGTAATGAGCAGTTCTTC
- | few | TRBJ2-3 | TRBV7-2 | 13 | CASSLGQTHTQYF | TGTGCCAGCAGCTTAGGGCAGACCCATACGCAGTATTTT
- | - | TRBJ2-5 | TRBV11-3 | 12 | CASSLQQETQYF | TGTGCCAGCAGCTTGCAGCAAGAGACCCAGTACTTC
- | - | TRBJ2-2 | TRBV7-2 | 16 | CASSLVGGWDTGELFF | TGTGCCAGCAGCTTAGTCGGGGGCTGGGACACCGGGGAGCTGTTTTTT
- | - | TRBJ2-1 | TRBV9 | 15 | CASSERGDKYNEQFF | TGTGCCAGCAGCGAGCGTGGGGACAAGTACAATGAGCAGTTCTTC
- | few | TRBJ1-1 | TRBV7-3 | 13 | CASSLTGPTEAFF | TGTGCCAGCAGCTTAACAGGGCCCACTGAAGCTTTCTTT
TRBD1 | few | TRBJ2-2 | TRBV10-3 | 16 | CAISESGTGNTGELFF | TGTGCCATCAGTGAGTCCGGGACAGGGAACACCGGGGAGCTGTTTTTT
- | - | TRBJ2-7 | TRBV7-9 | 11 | CASSLVNEQYF | TGTGCCAGCAGCTTAGTCAACGAGCAGTACTTC
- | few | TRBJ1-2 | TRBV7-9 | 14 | CASSLMGSNYGYTF | TGTGCCAGCAGCTTAATGGGGTCTAACTATGGCTACACCTTC
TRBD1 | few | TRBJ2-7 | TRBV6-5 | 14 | CASSETGPSYEQYF | TGTGCCAGCAGTGAGACAGGGCCCTCCTACGAGCAGTACTTC
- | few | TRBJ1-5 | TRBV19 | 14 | CASSKGQGGQPQHF | TGTGCCAGTAGTAAGGGGCAGGGCGGCCAGCCCCAGCATTTT
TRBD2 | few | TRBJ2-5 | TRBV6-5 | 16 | CASSSGGLAGQETQYF | TGTGCCAGCAGTTCCGGCGGACTAGCGGGGCAAGAGACCCAGTACTTC
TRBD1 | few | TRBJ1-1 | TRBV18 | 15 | CASSPVYRGTTEAFF | TGTGCCAGCTCACCAGTGTACAGGGGGACCACTGAAGCTTTCTTT
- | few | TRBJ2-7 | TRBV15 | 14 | CATSRDWVGVEQYF | TGTGCCACCAGCAGAGATTGGGTGGGGGTAGAGCAGTACTTC
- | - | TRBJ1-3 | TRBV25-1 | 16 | CASSEGAGPDGNTIYF | TGTGCCAGCAGTGAGGGTGCAGGGCCGGACGGAAACACCATATATTTT
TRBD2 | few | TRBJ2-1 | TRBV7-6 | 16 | CASRSLAGDSYNEQFF | TGTGCCAGCAGATCTCTAGCGGGGGACTCCTACAATGAGCAGTTCTTC